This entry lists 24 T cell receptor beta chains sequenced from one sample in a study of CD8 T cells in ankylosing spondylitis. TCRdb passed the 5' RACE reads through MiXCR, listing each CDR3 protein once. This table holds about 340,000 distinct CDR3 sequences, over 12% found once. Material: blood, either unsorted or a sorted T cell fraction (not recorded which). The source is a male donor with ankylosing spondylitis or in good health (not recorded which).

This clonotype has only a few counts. The CDR3 spells CSASHSGRWAYEQYF. For the CDR3, the DNA is TGCAGTGCTAGCCATAGCGGGAGGTGGGCCTACGAGCAGTACTTC. This chain uses TRBV20-1 with TRBJ2-7; 10 bases are a match to TRBD2. The germline gives CDR1 DFQATT, CDR2 SNEGSKA (reference sequence). V trimming: 3 bases; J trimming: 2 bases; junction bases outside the gene matches: 7. The CDR3 loop spans 15 amino acids.

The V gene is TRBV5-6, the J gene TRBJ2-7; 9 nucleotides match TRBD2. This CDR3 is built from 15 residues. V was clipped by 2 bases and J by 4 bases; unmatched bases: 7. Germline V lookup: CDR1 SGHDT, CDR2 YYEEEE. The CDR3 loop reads CASSFISGRGYEQYF. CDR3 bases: TGTGCCAGCAGCTTTATTAGCGGGAGAGGATACGAGCAGTACTTC.

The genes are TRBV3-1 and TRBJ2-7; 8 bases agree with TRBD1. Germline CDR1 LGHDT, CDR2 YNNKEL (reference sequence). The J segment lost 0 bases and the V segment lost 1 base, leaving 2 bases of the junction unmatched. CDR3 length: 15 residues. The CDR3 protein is CASSQADRGSYEQYF. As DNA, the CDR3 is TGTGCCAGCAGCCAAGCCGACAGGGGCTCCTACGAGCAGTACTTC.

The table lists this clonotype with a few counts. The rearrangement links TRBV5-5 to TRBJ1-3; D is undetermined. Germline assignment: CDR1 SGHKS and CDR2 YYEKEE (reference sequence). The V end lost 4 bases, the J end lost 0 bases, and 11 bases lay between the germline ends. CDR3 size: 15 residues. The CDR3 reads CASSPDAVSGNTIYF. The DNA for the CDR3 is TGTGCCAGCAGCCCTGACGCCGTCTCTGGAAACACCATATATTTT.

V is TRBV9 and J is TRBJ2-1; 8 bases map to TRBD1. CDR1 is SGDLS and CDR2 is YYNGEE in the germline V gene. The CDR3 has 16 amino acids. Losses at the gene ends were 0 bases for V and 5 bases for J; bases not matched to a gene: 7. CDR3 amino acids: CASSVAPRTGNNEQFF. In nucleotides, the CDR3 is TGTGCCAGCAGCGTAGCACCCAGGACAGGGAACAATGAGCAGTTCTTC.

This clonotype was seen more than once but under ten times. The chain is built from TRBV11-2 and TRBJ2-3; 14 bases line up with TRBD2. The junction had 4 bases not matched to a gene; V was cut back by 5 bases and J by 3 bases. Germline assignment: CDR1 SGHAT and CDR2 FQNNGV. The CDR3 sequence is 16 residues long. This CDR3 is CASSHGTSGRTDTQYF. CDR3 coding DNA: TGTGCCAGCAGCCATGGGACTAGCGGGAGAACAGATACGCAGTATTTT.

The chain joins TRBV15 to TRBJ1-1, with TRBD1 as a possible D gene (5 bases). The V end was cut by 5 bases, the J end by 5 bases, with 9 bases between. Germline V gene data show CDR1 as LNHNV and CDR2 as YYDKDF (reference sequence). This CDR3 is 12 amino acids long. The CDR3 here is CATSGGGTEAFF. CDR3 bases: TGTGCCACCAGCGGGGGTGGGACTGAAGCTTTCTTT.

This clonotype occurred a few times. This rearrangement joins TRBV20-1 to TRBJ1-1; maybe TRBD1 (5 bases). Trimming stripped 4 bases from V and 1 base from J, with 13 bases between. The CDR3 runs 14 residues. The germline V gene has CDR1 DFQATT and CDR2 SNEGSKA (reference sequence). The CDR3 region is CSAKRGHANTEAFF. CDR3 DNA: TGCAGTGCTAAGAGAGGACACGCGAACACTGAAGCTTTCTTT.

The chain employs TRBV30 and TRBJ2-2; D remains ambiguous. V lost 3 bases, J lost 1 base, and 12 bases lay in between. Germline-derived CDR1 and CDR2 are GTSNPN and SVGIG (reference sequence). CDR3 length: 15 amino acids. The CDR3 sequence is CAWSDNSRNTGELFF. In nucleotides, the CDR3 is TGTGCCTGGAGCGATAATTCGAGGAACACCGGGGAGCTGTTTTTT.

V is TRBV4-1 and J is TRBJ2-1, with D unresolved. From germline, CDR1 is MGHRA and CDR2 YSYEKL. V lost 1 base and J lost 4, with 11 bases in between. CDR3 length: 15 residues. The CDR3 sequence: CASSQGVQFYNEQFF. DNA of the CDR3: TGCGCCAGCAGCCAAGGGGTACAGTTTTACAATGAGCAGTTCTTC.

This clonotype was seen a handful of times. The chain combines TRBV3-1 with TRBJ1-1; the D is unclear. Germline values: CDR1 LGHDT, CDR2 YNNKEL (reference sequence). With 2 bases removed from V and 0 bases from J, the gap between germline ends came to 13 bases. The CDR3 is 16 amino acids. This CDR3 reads CASSQHGGQMNTEAFF. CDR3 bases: TGTGCCAGCAGCCAACATGGAGGTCAGATGAACACTGAAGCTTTCTTT.

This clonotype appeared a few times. CDR3 bases: TGCGCCAGCAGAGGGACAGGGGGCGAAGAAAAACTGTTTTTT. It codes for CASRGTGGEEKLFF. The genes are TRBV10-1 and TRBJ1-4; the match to TRBD1 covers 12 bases. The V gene's germline CDR1 is WNHNN and CDR2 SYGVQD (reference sequence). J lost 8 bases, V lost 6 bases, and 4 bases had no gene match. This CDR3 spans 14 amino acids.

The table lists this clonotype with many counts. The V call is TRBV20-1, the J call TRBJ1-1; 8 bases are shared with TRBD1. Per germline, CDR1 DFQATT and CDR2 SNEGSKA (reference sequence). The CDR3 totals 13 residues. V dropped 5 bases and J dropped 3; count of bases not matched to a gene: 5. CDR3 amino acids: CSADTGGDTEAFF. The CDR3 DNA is TGCAGTGCTGATACAGGGGGAGACACTGAAGCTTTCTTT.

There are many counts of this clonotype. The CDR3 sequence: CASTMQGAGYTF. The CDR3 region has the DNA TGTGCCAGCACCATGCAGGGGGCTGGCTACACCTTC. The chain couples TRBV2 to TRBJ1-2; 8 positions match TRBD1. The germline V gene has CDR1 SNHLY and CDR2 FYNNEI. The CDR3 is 12 amino acids. V lost 7 bases to trimming and J lost 7 bases; unmatched junction nucleotides: 5.

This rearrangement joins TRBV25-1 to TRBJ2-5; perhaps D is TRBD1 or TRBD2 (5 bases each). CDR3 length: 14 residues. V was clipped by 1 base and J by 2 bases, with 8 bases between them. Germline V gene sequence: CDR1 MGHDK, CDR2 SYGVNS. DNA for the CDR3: TGTGCCAGCAGTGAATTGGGGGTACAAGAGACCCAGTACTTC. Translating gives CASSELGVQETQYF.

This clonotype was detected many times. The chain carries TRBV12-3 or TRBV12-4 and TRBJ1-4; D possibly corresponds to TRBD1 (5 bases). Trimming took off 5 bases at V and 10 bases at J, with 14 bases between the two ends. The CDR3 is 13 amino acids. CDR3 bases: TGTGCCAGCAGTCTCAGGGTTCTGGGAAAACTGTTTTTT. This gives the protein CASSLRVLGKLFF.

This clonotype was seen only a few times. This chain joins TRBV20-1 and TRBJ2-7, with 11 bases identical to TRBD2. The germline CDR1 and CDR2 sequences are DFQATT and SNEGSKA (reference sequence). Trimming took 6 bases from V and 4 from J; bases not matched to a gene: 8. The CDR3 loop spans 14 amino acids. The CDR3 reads CSAPQLAGAYEQYF. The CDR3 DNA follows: TGCAGTGCCCCCCAACTAGCGGGGGCTTACGAGCAGTACTTC.

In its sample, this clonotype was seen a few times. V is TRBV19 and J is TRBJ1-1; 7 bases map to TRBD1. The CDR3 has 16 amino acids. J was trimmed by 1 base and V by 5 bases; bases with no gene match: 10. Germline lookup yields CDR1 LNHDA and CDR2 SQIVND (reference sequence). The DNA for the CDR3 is TGTGCCAGTAGTGCCGAACAGGGGAGATGGAACACTGAAGCTTTCTTT. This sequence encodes CASSAEQGRWNTEAFF.

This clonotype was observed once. The CDR3 region is CASSAAFGAYEQYF. In DNA, the CDR3 is TGTGCCAGCAGTGCCGCCTTCGGGGCCTACGAGCAGTACTTC. V and J are TRBV6-1 and TRBJ2-7; D perhaps matches TRBD2 (5 bases). This CDR3 comprises 14 residues. V was clipped by 4 bases and J by 2 bases, with 12 bases between them. The germline V gene has CDR1 MNHNS and CDR2 SASEGT.

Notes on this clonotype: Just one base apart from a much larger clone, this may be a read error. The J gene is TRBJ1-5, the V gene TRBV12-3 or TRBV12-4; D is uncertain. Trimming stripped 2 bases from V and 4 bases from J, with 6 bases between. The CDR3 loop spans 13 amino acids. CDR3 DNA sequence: TGTGCCAGCAGTTTATATAGGAATCAGCCCCAGCATTTT. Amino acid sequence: CASSLYRNQPQHF.

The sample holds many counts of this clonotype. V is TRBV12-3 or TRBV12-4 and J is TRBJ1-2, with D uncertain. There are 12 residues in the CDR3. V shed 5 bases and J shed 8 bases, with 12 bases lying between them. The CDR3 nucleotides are TGTGCCAGCAGTAACCCCTTGGAAGGCTACACCTTC. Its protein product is CASSNPLEGYTF.

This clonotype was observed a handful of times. The CDR3 nucleotides are TGTGCCAGCAGCTTAGCCGGGACTAGCGGGAGTGGTGAGCAGTTCTTC. Its protein product is CASSLAGTSGSGEQFF. J is TRBJ2-1 and V is TRBV7-8; 14 positions match TRBD2. V lost 0 bases, J lost 9 bases, and 4 bases stayed unmatched. Looked up from germline, CDR1 is SGHVS and CDR2 is FQNEAQ. The CDR3 runs to 16 residues. Variable domain in full (rest from reference TRBV7-8 and TRBJ2-1): GAGVSQSPRYKVAKRGQDVALRCDPISGHVSLFWYQQALGQGPEFLTYFQNEAQLDKSGLPSDRFFAERPEGSVSTLKIQRTQQEDSAVYLCASSLAGTSGSGEQFFGPGTRLTVL.

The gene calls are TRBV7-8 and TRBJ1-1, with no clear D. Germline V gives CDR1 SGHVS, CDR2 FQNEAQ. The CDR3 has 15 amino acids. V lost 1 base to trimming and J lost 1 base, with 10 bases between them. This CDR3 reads CASSLEGRRNTEAFF. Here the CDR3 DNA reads TGTGCCAGCAGCTTAGAGGGCCGGCGGAACACTGAAGCTTTCTTT.

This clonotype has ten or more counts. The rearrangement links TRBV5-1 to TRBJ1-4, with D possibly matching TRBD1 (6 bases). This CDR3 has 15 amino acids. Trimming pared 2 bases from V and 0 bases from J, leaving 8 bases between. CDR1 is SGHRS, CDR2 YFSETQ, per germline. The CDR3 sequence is CASSLQGSTNEKLFF. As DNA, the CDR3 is TGCGCCAGCAGCTTACAGGGCTCAACTAATGAAAAACTGTTTTTT.